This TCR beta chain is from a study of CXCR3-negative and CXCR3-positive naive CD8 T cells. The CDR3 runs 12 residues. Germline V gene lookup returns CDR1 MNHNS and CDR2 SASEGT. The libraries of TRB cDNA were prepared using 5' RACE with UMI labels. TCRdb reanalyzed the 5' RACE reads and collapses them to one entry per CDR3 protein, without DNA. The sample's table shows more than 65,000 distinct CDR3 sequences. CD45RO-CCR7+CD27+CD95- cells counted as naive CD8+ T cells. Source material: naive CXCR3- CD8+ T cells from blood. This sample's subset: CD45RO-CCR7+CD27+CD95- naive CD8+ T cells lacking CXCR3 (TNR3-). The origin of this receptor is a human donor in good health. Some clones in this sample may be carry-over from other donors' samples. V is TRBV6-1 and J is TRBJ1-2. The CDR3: CASRDTVYGYTF.